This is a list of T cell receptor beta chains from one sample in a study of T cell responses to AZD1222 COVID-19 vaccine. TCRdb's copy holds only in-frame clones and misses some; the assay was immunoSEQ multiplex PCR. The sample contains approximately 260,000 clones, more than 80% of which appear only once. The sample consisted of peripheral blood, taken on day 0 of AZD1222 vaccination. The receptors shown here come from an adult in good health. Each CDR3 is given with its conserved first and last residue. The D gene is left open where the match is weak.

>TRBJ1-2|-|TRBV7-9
TGTGCCAGCACTTCCCTCGGCGCCTATGGCTACACCTTC
CASTSLGAYGYTF
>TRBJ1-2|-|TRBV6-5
TGTGCCAGCAGCCACGCAGGGGTGGTCCTGGGTGGCTACACCTTC
CASSHAGVVLGGYTF
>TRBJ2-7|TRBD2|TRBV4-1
TGCGCCAGCAGCCAAAGCGGGGGGTACGAGCAGTACTTC
CASSQSGGYEQYF
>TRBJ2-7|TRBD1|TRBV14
TGTGCCAGCAGCCGTAAGTCTGGGACAGGGTATCACGAGCAGTACTTC
CASSRKSGTGYHEQYF
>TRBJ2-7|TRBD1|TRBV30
TGTGCCTGGAGTGAGGAAATCTGGGACAGGCCCTACGAGCAGTACTTC
CAWSEEIWDRPYEQYF
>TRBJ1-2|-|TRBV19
TGTGCCAGTAGTATAGATCGGGGCGAGTACGGCTACACCTTC
CASSIDRGEYGYTF
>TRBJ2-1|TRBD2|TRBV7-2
TGTGCCAGCAGCCTCACTAGCGCTGAGCAGTTCTTC
CASSLTSAEQFF
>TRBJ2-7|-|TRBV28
TGTGCCACCAGGGGGGACTCCTACGAGCAGTACTTC
CATRGDSYEQYF
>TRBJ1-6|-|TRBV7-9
TGTGCCAGCAGCGGGGACGGTCGGAGCTCCTATAATTCACCCCTCCACTTT
CASSGDGRSSYNSPLHF
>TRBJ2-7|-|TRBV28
TGTGCCAGCAGTGGCACGGTCCTACCAGCTACCACCTACGAGCAGTACTTC
CASSGTVLPATTYEQYF